The T cell receptor (beta chain) under discussion was sequenced for a study of T cell repertoires in ileal Crohn's disease (dated by TCRdb to the late 2010s). With regard to the full study: The median duration of disease was approximately 7.9 years, and at the time of surgery around 32% of patients were active smokers. Every patient underwent surgery because of a complication, which was stricturing disease in approximately 60% of cases and penetrating disease in approximately 40%. About half of the patients received postoperative therapy: about a dozen received thiopurines and 18 received anti-TNF agents. M6 samples consisted of neoterminal ileum biopsies collected during postoperative colonoscopy. A prospective multicentre cohort supplied the approximately 56 Crohn's disease patients whose TCR repertoires were analysed. The study ran alongside a multicentre cohort designed to identify predictors of early endoscopic recurrence after ileocolonic resection. Endoscopic postoperative recurrence was defined as a Rutgeerts score above i0. The study sequenced 150 to 200 mucosal samples from 55 or so patients, taken at several locations on the surgical specimen and at postoperative endoscopy. The research as a whole found: Only a subgroup of patients, of unstated size, had mucosal CD4 and CD8 T cells sorted and sequenced. A significantly higher proportion of clonal expansions was observed in active smokers at surgery than in non-smokers (about 25% vs 20%, p=0.02). Postoperative endoscopy timing varied within the first year after surgery, with a median delay of roughly seven months. Endoscopic recurrence was found to be associated with higher high-frequency clone percentages at surgery, and recurrence was observed in all patients with clonality above 26.8% (18/57). Compared with CD4 T cells, sorted CD8 T cells contained more high-frequency clones, which suggests that the mucosal expansions were mostly CD8.

For commercial TCRB immunosequencing, five hundred nanograms of biopsy DNA were submitted for each sample. CDR3 regions were amplified from genomic DNA by Adaptive Biotechnology using a two-step, amplification bias-controlled multiplex PCR. In the first PCR, primers covered every V and J gene segment, and in the second PCR, barcodes and Illumina adapters were added. CDR3 libraries were sequenced using an Illumina instrument. As for how the authors treated the data: The analysis used both the pipelines supplied by the vendor and custom analysis of the raw data in R/Bioconductor with R version 3.3.0. Clonality, ranging from 0 to 1, was calculated as the inverse of the normalised Shannon entropy of all productive clones. High-frequency clones were defined as the share of the repertoire occupied by the top 100 clones, with only clones passing a 95% confidence test being retained. The Simpson index measured repertoire diversity, and the Morisita-Horn index measured overlap between samples. The source is immuneACCESS, and TCRdb retained only in-frame sequences with V and J called. Part of the clones is not carried over; for the studies checked, unresolved V genes explain less than half of this, and the remainder is unexplained. V and J calls plus clone size are reproduced from that table; the DNA served to infer D and trimming. Counted in this sample were roughly 7,400 clones; roughly 72% of them appeared once. In total, the top ten clones hold almost 7.5% of the sample.

The time point tag for this specimen amounts to: neoterminal ileum biopsy at postoperative endoscopy, about 6 months after surgery. Adults with ileal or ileocolonic Crohn's disease and an indication for ileocolonic resection were eligible for inclusion. Whole ileal mucosal biopsies were kept frozen at -80 degrees C prior to DNA extraction. A TRizol-based method was used to extract genomic DNA from the frozen whole biopsies, and the DNA was quantified with a NanoDrop 2000 spectrophotometer. About this clone itself: The target of this receptor is not known. Base qualities are not recorded, but no much larger clone differs from it by a single base.

From its cysteine to its phenylalanine, the CDR3 spans 16 amino acids. Only the CDR3 DNA stays, 48 bases, in frame from base 1. V gives up 5 bases and J gives up 1 base, and the segment between their germline ends measures 18 bases. Via the germline V gene, CDR1 is SGHRS and CDR2 YFSETQ. The chain joins TRBV5-1 to TRBJ1-1; D gene: possibly TRBD1, on 5 matching bases. Material for sequencing was ileal tissue. The receptor was derived from an adult with Crohn's disease. This receptor carries the CDR3 CASSLQPGGGNTEAFF. At the DNA level, the sequence is TGCGCCAGCAGTTTACAACCCGGGGGTGGGAACACTGAAGCTTTCTTT.